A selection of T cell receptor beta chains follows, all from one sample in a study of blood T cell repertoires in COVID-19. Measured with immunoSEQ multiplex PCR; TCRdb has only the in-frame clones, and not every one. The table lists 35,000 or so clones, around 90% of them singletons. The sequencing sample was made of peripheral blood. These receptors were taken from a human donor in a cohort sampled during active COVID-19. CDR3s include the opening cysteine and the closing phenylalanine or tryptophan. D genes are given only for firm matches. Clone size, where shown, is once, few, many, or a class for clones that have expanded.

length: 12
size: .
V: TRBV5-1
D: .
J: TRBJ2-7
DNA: TGCGCCAGCAGCGACGGGGCCTACGAGCAGTACTTC
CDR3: CASSDGAYEQYF

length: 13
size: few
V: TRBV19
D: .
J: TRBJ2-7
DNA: TGTGCCAGCCAAAGAGGAGGCTCCTACGAGCAGTACTTC
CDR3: CASQRGGSYEQYF

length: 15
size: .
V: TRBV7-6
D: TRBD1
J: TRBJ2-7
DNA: TGTGCCAGCAGCCAGGGACAGGGAAGCTCCTACGAGCAGTACTTC
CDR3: CASSQGQGSSYEQYF

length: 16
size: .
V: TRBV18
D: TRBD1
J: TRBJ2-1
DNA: TGTGCCAGCTCACAAACAGGGGGCGCGGTTGGGGATGAGCAGTTCTTC
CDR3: CASSQTGGAVGDEQFF

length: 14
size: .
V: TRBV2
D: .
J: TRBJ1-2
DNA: TGTGCCAGGGAGGCAGGTGATCCTAACTATGGCTACACCTTC
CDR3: CAREAGDPNYGYTF

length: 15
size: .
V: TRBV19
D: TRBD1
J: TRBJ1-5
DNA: TGTGCCAGTAGTATTTCGACAGGGAGTAGTCAGCCCCAGCATTTT
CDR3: CASSISTGSSQPQHF

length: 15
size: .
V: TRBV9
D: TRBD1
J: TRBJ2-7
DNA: TGTGCCAGCAGCGTAGGGCAGGGGGCATCCTACGAGCAGTACTTC
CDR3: CASSVGQGASYEQYF

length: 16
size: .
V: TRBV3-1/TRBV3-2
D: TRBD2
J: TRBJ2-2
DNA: TGTGCCAGCAGTGGACTAGCGGGGGTTTACACCGGGGAGCTGTTTTTT
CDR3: CASSGLAGVYTGELFF

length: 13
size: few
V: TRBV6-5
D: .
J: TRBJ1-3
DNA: TGTGCCAGCCTCGAGGTCCTGGGTAGCACCATATATTTT
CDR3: CASLEVLGSTIYF

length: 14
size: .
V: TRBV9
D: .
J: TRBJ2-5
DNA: TGTGCCAGCAGCGCCTTGGGCCCCCAAGAGACCCAGTACTTC
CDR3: CASSALGPQETQYF

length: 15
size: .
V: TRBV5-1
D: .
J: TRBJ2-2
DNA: TGCGCCAGCAGCTTGGCTCAGGTCCCCACCGGGGAGCTGTTTTTT
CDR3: CASSLAQVPTGELFF

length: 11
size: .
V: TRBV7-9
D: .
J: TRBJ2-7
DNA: TGTGCCAGCAGCTTGGGAGACGAGCAGTACTTC
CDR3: CASSLGDEQYF

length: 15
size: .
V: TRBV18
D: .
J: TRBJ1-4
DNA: TGTGCCAGCTCACCACAGCGGGGAACTAATGAAAAACTGTTTTTT
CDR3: CASSPQRGTNEKLFF

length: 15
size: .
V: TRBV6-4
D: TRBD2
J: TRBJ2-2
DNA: TGTGCCAGCAGTCCTAGCGGGAGTAGCACCGGGGAGCTGTTTTTT
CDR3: CASSPSGSSTGELFF

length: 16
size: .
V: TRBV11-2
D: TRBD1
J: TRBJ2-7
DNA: TGTGCCAGCAGCTTAGTCCCGGGACAGGGCCTCTACGAGCAGTACTTC
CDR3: CASSLVPGQGLYEQYF

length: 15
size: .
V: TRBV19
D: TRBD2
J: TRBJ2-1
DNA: TGTGCCAGTAGTATAGGGAGGGAGGGCCTCAATGAGCAGTTCTTC
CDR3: CASSIGREGLNEQFF

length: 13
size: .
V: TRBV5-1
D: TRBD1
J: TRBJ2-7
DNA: TGCGCCAGCAGCTCACAGGGGCGGGACGAGCAGTACTTC
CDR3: CASSSQGRDEQYF

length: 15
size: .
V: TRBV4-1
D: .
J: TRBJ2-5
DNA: TGCGCCAGCAGCCAAGATTTCTCGGCCAGGGAGACCCAGTACTTC
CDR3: CASSQDFSARETQYF

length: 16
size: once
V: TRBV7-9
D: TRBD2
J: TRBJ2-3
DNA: TGTGCCAGCAGCTTAGCGGGGACTAGCGGCACAGATACGCAGTATTTT
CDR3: CASSLAGTSGTDTQYF

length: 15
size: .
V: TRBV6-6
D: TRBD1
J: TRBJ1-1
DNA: TGTGCCAGCAGTTCCTGGACAGGGGTTGGGACTGAAGCTTTCTTT
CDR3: CASSSWTGVGTEAFF

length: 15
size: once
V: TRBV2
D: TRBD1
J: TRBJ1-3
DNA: TGTGCCAGCAGTGATCCAGGGGGTGCTGGAAACACCATATATTTT
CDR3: CASSDPGGAGNTIYF

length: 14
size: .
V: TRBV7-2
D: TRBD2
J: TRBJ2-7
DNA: TGTGCCAGCAAAGGGGCGGGGGGGCACTACGAGCAGTACTTC
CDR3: CASKGAGGHYEQYF

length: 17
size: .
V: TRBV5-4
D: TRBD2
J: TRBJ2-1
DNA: TGTGCCAGCAGCTCCCGCCCAGCGGGAGTAACCTACAATGAGCAGTTCTTC
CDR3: CASSSRPAGVTYNEQFF